The present TCR beta chain was sequenced within a study of regulatory T cells in long-lasting Graves disease. The sample holds many counts of this clonotype. Time point here: newly diagnosed GD, antithyroid drugs for less than 3 months. Extracted PBMC RNA gave rise to the TCR library. Graves' disease diagnosis was established per American Thyroid Association guidelines. The patient group derived from an endocrinology department in Xi'an, China. According to the study, TCR beta libraries were built with iRepertoire HTBI primers and CDR3-region Arm-PCR. TCRdb re-analysed the multiplex PCR reads in MiXCR, keeping a single row per CDR3 protein. The sample contains 530,000 or so distinct CDR3 sequences, 13% of which appear only once. This same sample was also taken into another study, of T cells in Graves' hyperthyroidism and ophthalmopathy. This second study notes: Researchers ran a first-round RT-PCR on the TCR CDR3 using the HTBI primer set.

Sequenced here: peripheral blood mononuclear cells (PBMCs), sampled at new diagnosis, from a patient treated with antithyroid drugs. The TCR comes from a man aged 30-40 years with Graves disease.

CDR3 nucleotide sequence: TGTGCCAGCACCACAGTCATCGGGGAAAGGGCCCAGTACTTC. It codes for CASTTVIGERAQYF. V and J are TRBV6-1 and TRBJ2-5, with D maybe TRBD2 (5 bases). Germline assignment: CDR1 MNHNS and CDR2 SASEGT. The CDR3 runs to 14 residues. The V end lost 7 bases, the J end lost 9 bases, and 21 bases lay between the germline ends.